What follows describes a single TCR beta chain. The antigen is not known. This record belongs to a study of response to subunit inactivated influenza vaccine. Overall study results and limits: Authors suggested few new T cells are recruited by each seasonal influenza vaccination.

TCRdb reprocessed the RT-PCR reads with MiXCR, giving one entry per CDR3 protein. The sample has about 500,000 distinct CDR3 sequences; about 15% are singletons. The CDR3 consists of 14 residues. Sequenced here: CD4+ T cells sorted from PBMCs, sampled about 24 months after vaccination. The TCR sequence derives from a man aged 45-69 years who received an inactivated influenza vaccine. The chain carries TRBV21-1 and TRBJ2-1; TRBD2, the table's D call, lacks a check against the DNA. TRBV21-1 constitutes a pseudogene. CDR3 in amino acids: CASSYRLGTSGGGF. CDR3 nucleotide sequence: TGTGCCAGCAGCTACCGCCTCGGGACTAGCGGTGGGGGCTTC.